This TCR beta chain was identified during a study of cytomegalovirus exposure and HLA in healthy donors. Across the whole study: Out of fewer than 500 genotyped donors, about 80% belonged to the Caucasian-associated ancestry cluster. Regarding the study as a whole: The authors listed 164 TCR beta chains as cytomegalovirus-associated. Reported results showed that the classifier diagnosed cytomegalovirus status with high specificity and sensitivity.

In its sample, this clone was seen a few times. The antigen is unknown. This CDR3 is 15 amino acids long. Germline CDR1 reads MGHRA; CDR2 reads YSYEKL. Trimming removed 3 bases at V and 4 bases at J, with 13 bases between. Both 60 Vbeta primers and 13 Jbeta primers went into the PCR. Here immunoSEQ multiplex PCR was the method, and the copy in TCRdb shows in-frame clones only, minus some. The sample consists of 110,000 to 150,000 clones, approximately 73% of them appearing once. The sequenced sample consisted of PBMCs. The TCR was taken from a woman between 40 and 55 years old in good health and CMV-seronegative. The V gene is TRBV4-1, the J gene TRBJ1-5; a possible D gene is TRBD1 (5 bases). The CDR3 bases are TGCGCCAGCAGCCAGGCTTGGGGGGGGAATCAGCCCCAGCATTTT. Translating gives CASSQAWGGNQPQHF.